These 23 T cell receptor beta chains share one sample of origin, sequenced in a study of early T cells in non-severe SARS-CoV-2 infection. MiXCR, run by TCRdb on the 5' RACE reads, gives a single entry per CDR3 protein. The sample has tens of thousands of distinct CDR3 sequences, approximately 13% seen once. The sequenced sample was whole blood. These receptors were taken from an adult who was a healthcare worker with PCR-confirmed SARS-CoV-2 infection or an uninfected control (not recorded which).

This CDR3 is CASSSGYYEQYF. CDR3 sequence (DNA): TGTGCCAGCAGTTCTGGATACTACGAGCAGTACTTC. The genes are TRBV12-3 or TRBV12-4 and TRBJ2-7; D gene uncertain. V lost 4 bases and J lost 3, with 7 bases in between. There are 12 residues in the CDR3.

A remark on this clonotype: Just one base apart from a much larger clone, this may be a read error. V gene TRBV7-9 combines with J gene TRBJ2-3; TRBD2 is a possible D gene (6 bases). CDR1 is SEHNR and CDR2 is FQNEAQ in the germline V gene (reference sequence). The CDR3 is 14 amino acids. CDR3 DNA: TGTACCAGCAGCTTAGCGGCTTCCATAACGACGCAGTATTTT. It is translated as CTSSLAASITTQYF.

In its sample, this clonotype was seen many times. The rearrangement uses TRBV7-9 and TRBJ1-1; D is ambiguous. Germline V CDR1 and CDR2: SEHNR, FQNEAQ (reference sequence). The CDR3 contains 11 residues. Trimming pared 1 base from V and 8 bases from J, leaving 5 bases between. The DNA of the CDR3 is TGTGCCAGCAGCTTAGGCTGGGAAGCTTTCTTT. It yields the protein CASSLGWEAFF.

This clonotype has ten or more counts. DNA for the CDR3: TGTGCCAGCAGTTACTCGGACAGGGGGAAGCAGTACTTC. Protein product: CASSYSDRGKQYF. V is TRBV6-2 or TRBV6-3 and J is TRBJ2-7, with 10 bases matching TRBD1. After removal of 0 bases from V and 8 bases from J, the junction contained 1 base not matched to a gene. CDR1 and CDR2 from the germline V gene are MNHEY and SVGEGT. The CDR3 runs to 13 residues.

J is TRBJ2-5 and V is TRBV12-3 or TRBV12-4; possibly TRBD1 for D (6 bases). Trimming cost V 6 bases and J 3 bases, with 14 bases left between them. This CDR3 is 14 amino acids long. The CDR3: CASSRDTVEETQYF. As DNA, the CDR3 is TGTGCCAGCAGCCGGGACACGGTTGAAGAGACCCAGTACTTC.

This clonotype was seen a few times. The chain carries TRBV29-1 and TRBJ1-2; no clear D. The V end lost 2 bases, the J end lost 7 bases, and 2 bases lay between the germline ends. The V gene's germline CDR1 is SQVTM and CDR2 ANQGSEA. This CDR3 is 9 amino acids long. The DNA for the CDR3 is TGCAGCGTTGAACCTGGCTACACCTTC. Protein: CSVEPGYTF.

This clonotype was seen more than once but under ten times. V and J are TRBV7-2 and TRBJ2-1; 11 positions match TRBD2. Losses at the gene ends were 8 bases for V and 0 bases for J; bases not matched to a gene: 3. This CDR3 is 15 amino acids long. Germline loops: CDR1 SGHTA, CDR2 FQGNSA. The CDR3 DNA sequence: TGTGCCAGCGGGGGACTAGCGGCCTCCTACAATGAGCAGTTCTTC. This translates into CASGGLAASYNEQFF.

The chain links TRBV7-9 to TRBJ2-3, with 10 bases lining up with TRBD1. Looked up from germline, CDR1 is SEHNR and CDR2 is FQNEAQ (reference sequence). The CDR3 runs 16 residues. The ends lost 5 bases at V and 2 bases at J; junction bases unmatched: 7. The CDR3 region is CASSPRQGAPTDTQYF. CDR3 DNA: TGTGCCAGCAGCCCTCGACAGGGGGCACCCACAGATACGCAGTATTTT. Looking up the rest from reference TRBV7-9 and TRBJ2-3 gives the full variable domain: DTGVSQNPRHKITKRGQNVTFRCDPISEHNRLYWYRQTLGQGPEFLTYFQNEAQLEKSRLLSDRFSAERPKGSFSTLEIQRTEQGDSAMYLCASSPRQGAPTDTQYFGPGTRLTVL.

The gene calls are TRBV6-2 or TRBV6-3 and TRBJ1-5, with 8 positions matching TRBD1. V trimming: 0 bases; J trimming: 2 bases; junction bases outside the gene matches: 6. This CDR3 contains 17 residues. Germline V gene lookup returns CDR1 MNHEY and CDR2 SVGEGT. In DNA, the CDR3 is TGTGCCAGCAGTTACTCGATATCGGGACAGGGCAATCAGCCCCAGCATTTT. Translating it yields CASSYSISGQGNQPQHF.

This clonotype was seen at least ten times. This sequence joins TRBV6-5 and TRBJ1-4, with 10 bases fitting TRBD1. Germline CDR1 MNHEY, CDR2 SVGAGI. V lost 8 bases, J lost 6 bases, and 24 bases stayed unmatched. The CDR3 has 20 residues. CDR3 DNA sequence: TGTGCCAGCCGACCTACCTGGGACAGGGGTGTTATATGGTCGGATGAAAAACTGTTTTTT. The encoded protein is CASRPTWDRGVIWSDEKLFF.

In this sample, this clonotype turned up a few times. The genes are TRBV6-2 or TRBV6-3 and TRBJ2-5, with 9 bases aligning to TRBD1. CDR3 length: 15 residues. The V gene's germline CDR1 is MNHEY and CDR2 SVGEGT. V dropped 7 bases and J dropped 5; count of bases not matched to a gene: 11. CDR3 protein: CASTGTGIRMETQYF. CDR3 sequence (DNA): TGTGCCAGCACCGGGACAGGGATTCGGATGGAGACCCAGTACTTC.

This clonotype came up a few times. V gene TRBV11-1 combines with J gene TRBJ1-2; 8 nucleotides align to TRBD1. Trimming cost V 1 base and J 8 bases; bases outside gene matches: 3. CDR1 SGHAT and CDR2 FQDESV come from the germline V gene (reference sequence). The CDR3 covers 13 residues. For the CDR3, the DNA is TGTGCCAGCAGCTTAGGACAGGGGAGAGGCTACACCTTC. Amino acids: CASSLGQGRGYTF.

This clonotype was counted at least ten times. The chain combines TRBV2 with TRBJ1-2, with 9 bases fitting TRBD1. The germline V gene has CDR1 SNHLY and CDR2 FYNNEI. The CDR3 is 12 residues long. Trimming at V came to 10 bases and at J to 6 bases, leaving 6 bases not matched to a gene. The DNA of the CDR3 is TGTGCCACCGGACAGGGGATGGATGGCTACACCTTC. Its protein product is CATGQGMDGYTF. The whole variable domain, filled in from reference TRBV2 and TRBJ1-2, reads EPEVTQTPSHQVTQMGQEVILRCVPISNHLYFYWYRQILGQKVEFLVSFYNNEISEKSEIFDDQFSVERPDGSNFTLKIRSTKLEDSAMYFCATGQGMDGYTFGSGTRLTVV.

This clonotype showed up many times. The chain links TRBV24-1 to TRBJ2-3; 7 bases map to TRBD2. Germline CDR1 KGHDR, CDR2 SFDVKD. V was pared by 3 bases and J by 6 bases, with 5 bases of the junction left unmatched. CDR3 length equals 14 residues. The CDR3 DNA reads TGTGCCACCAGTGATGCCGGGGGGTCTGATACGCAGTATTTT. Translated: CATSDAGGSDTQYF.

The gene calls are TRBV10-2 and TRBJ1-1; no definite D call. CDR1 and CDR2 from the germline V gene are WSHSY and SAAADI. This CDR3 has 15 residues. Trimming shortened V by 3 bases and J by 1 base, and 12 bases separated the two germline ends. CDR3 in DNA: TGCGCCAGCAGTGATTCGGGTGTCGGGAACACTGAAGCTTTCTTT. Its translation is CASSDSGVGNTEAFF.

This clonotype has just a few counts. This rearrangement joins TRBV19 to TRBJ1-1; D call uncertain. The germline CDR1 and CDR2 sequences are LNHDA and SQIVND (reference sequence). Trimming stripped 5 bases from V and 4 bases from J, with 11 bases between. The CDR3 spans 13 residues. The CDR3 here is CASSGSTTTEAFF. The DNA of the CDR3 is TGTGCCAGTAGTGGGAGTACAACCACTGAAGCTTTCTTT.

J is TRBJ1-1 and V is TRBV29-1; no clear D. From germline, CDR1 is SQVTM and CDR2 ANQGSEA. The V end was cut by 7 bases, the J end by 0 bases, with 12 bases between. The CDR3 runs to 13 residues. CDR3 in DNA: TGCAGCGCCCTTCGACACATGAACACTGAAGCTTTCTTT. This codes for CSALRHMNTEAFF.

This clonotype appeared a few times. The rearrangement links TRBV11-2 to TRBJ2-3; D possibly corresponds to TRBD2 (6 bases). Germline V gene data show CDR1 as SGHAT and CDR2 as FQNNGV. With 5 bases removed from V and 6 bases from J, the gap between germline ends came to 15 bases. CDR3 length equals 14 residues. DNA of the CDR3: TGTGCCAGCAGCCCAAGGGGTGGGAGGGATACGCAGTATTTT. This codes for CASSPRGGRDTQYF.

The rearrangement uses TRBV11-2 and TRBJ2-2; 8 nucleotides match TRBD1. The germline CDR1 and CDR2 sequences are SGHAT and FQNNGV. The CDR3 contains 17 residues. J lost 2 bases, V lost 4 bases, and 9 bases had no gene match. CDR3 sequence (DNA): TGTGCCAGCAGCTCGAGGGCAGGGGGCGCAAACACCGGGGAGCTGTTTTTT. Translated: CASSSRAGGANTGELFF.

This clonotype was counted ten times or more. V usage is TRBV12-3 or TRBV12-4 and J usage is TRBJ2-3; perhaps TRBD1 as D (6 bases). V was trimmed by 1 base and J by 3 bases, leaving 14 bases between them. The CDR3 consists of 16 residues. The CDR3 region has the DNA TGTGCCAGCAGTTTAGGCTGGGCGCAGGGGACAGATACGCAGTATTTT. Amino acids: CASSLGWAQGTDTQYF.

The CDR3 nucleotides read TGCAGCGTTGCCGGATTAGCGGGGGGAGAGACCCAGTACTTC. It translates to CSVAGLAGGETQYF. The chain couples TRBV29-1 to TRBJ2-5; 10 bases are a match to TRBD2. CDR1 is SQVTM, CDR2 ANQGSEA, per germline. V trimming: 4 bases; J trimming: 4 bases; junction bases outside the gene matches: 6. The CDR3 spans 14 residues.

The chain has TRBV20-1 and TRBJ1-2, with D unresolved. CDR1 is DFQATT, CDR2 SNEGSKA, per germline (reference sequence). V lost 0 bases and J 5 bases, leaving 10 bases between the germline ends. The CDR3 runs to 13 residues. The CDR3: CSARDGRRYGYTF. The CDR3 nucleotides read TGCAGTGCTAGAGATGGGAGGAGATATGGCTACACCTTC.

This clonotype was observed many times. In this CDR3 the conserved last residue, phenylalanine or tryptophan, is missing, so a read error is likely. It is unclear where the CDR3 begins or ends on the DNA, so no DNA is shown, and the CDR3 is as TCRdb lists it. This chain connects TRBV7-8 to TRBJ2-3; the listed D gene, TRBD2, was not tested against the DNA. The CDR3 is 10 residues long, ends included. Per germline, CDR1 SGHVS and CDR2 FQNEAQ. CDR3 region: CASIKPGTRV.